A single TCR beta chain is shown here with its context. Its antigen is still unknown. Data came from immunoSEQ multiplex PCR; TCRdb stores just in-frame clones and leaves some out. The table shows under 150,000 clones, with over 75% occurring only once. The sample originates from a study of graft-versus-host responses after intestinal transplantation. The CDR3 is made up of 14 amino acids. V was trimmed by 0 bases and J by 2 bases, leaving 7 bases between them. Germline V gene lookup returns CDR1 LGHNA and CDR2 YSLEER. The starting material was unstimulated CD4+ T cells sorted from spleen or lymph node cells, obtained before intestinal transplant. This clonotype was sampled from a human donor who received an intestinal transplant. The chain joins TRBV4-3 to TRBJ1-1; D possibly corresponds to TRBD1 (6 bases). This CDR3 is CASSQEGHNTEAFF. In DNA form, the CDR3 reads TGCGCCAGCAGCCAAGAGGGACACAACACTGAAGCTTTCTTT.